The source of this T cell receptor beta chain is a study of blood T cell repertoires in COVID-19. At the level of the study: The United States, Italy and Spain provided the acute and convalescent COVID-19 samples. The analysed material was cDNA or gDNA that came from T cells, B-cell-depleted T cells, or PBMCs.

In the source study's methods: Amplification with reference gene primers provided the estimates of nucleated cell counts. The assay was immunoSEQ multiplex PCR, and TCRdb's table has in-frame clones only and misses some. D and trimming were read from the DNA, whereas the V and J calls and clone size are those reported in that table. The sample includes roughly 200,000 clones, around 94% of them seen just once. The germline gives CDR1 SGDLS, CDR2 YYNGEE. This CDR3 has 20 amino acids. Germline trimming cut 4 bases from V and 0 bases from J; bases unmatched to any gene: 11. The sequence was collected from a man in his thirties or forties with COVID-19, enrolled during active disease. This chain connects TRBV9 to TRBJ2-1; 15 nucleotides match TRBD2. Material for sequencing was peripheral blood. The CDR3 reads CASSTSPGTSGGSSYNEQFF. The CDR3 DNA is TGTGCCAGCAGCACCTCGCCCGGGACTAGCGGGGGGAGCTCCTACAATGAGCAGTTCTTC.